This record looks at one TCR beta chain sequence and its context. The germline CDR1 and CDR2 sequences are KGHSH and LQKENI. V shed 3 bases, J shed 0 bases, and the junction held 11 bases outside the gene matches. The CDR3 consists of 19 residues. While infection was still active, Seattle patients were enrolled and then followed longitudinally. The data are from a study of blood T cell repertoires in COVID-19. The repertoire was sequenced with immunoSEQ multiplex PCR; TCRdb's copy has only in-frame clones and lacks some. The table records 70,000 or so clones, 76% of them present only once. The receptor's source is a man aged 55 to 70 with COVID-19, enrolled during active disease. The sequencing input was peripheral blood. The chain is built from TRBV18 and TRBJ1-3, with 10 nucleotides matching TRBD1. The DNA of the CDR3 is TGTGCCAGCTCACCCCTCGGACCGGGACAGGGGTTCTCTGGAAACACCATATATTTT. Its translation: CASSPLGPGQGFSGNTIYF.